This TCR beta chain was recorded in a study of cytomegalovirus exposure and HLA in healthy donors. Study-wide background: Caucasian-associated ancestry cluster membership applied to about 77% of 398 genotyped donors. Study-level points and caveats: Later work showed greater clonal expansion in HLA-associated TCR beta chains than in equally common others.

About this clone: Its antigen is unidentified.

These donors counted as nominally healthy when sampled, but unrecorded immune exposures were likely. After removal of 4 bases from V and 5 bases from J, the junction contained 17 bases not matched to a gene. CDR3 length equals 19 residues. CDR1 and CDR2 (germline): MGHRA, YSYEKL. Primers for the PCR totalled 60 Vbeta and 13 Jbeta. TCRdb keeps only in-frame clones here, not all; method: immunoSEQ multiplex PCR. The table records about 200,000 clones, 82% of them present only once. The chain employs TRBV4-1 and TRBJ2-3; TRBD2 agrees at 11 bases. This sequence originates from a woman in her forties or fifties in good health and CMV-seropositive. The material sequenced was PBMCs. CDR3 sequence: CASSRIRTISGGAEDTQYF. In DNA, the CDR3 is TGCGCCAGCAGCCGAATAAGAACGATTAGCGGGGGGGCGGAAGATACGCAGTATTTT.